This paragraph reports one T cell receptor beta chain. The antigen this receptor binds is unknown. Per-base quality was not reported, and no clone a single base away is much larger than it. The immunoSEQ multiplex PCR, with forward primers for 54 TRBV segments and reverse primers for 13 TRBJ segments, was used to amplify TCRB CDR3 regions. For pre-culture CD4+ samples, sequencing was done at deep resolution with a target of 200,000 to 250,000 T cell genomes. Sequencing of the amplicons was done on an Illumina HiSeq System, giving 87 bp reads that spanned the CDR3. In the source study's methods: Correction for PCR and sequencing errors was applied to reads, and CDR3 regions were defined through alignment to IMGT reference sequences. Synthetic template pools were used to estimate the numbers of templates and unique rearrangements. Clonality was computed as 1 minus Pielou's evenness. Richness was estimated with the Daley-Smith estimator. Repertoire overlap was measured with Morisita's index. Clones found in cultured samples but undetected in the pre-culture repertoire of the corresponding donor were defined as low-abundance clones. Not all clones reach the TCRdb copy of this immuneACCESS table, which keeps in-frame sequences only. Checked studies attribute under half of the gap to unresolved V genes and leave the rest unexplained. The D gene and trimming were derived from the DNA, and the V and J assignments and clone size from that table. For this sample the table gives about 89,000 clones, of which around nine tenths were detected only once. The ten largest clones represent 1.7% of the sample.

The CDR3 runs 17 amino acids, cysteine and phenylalanine included. The entry retains the CDR3 DNA only, 51 bases that are in frame from base 1. Clipping removes 5 bases from V and 6 bases from J, with 9 as the unmatched junction base count. CDR1 and CDR2 are read off the germline V gene (reference sequence) as SEHNR and FQNEAQ. The data were obtained in a study of T cell repertoires and HLA-DP antigens (dated by TCRdb to 2017 to 2018). Looking at the study overall: An in vitro model of CD4+ T cell alloreactivity against allogeneic HLA-DP presented by transduced HeLa cells was used in the study. Compared with self, one alloantigen differed at one amino acid in the peptide-binding groove and the other differed at some 11, modelling structurally similar versus dissimilar alloantigens. The three donors were two male and one female, with ages ranging from the 18-to-29 to the 60-to-69 age band. The average DNA input was about 220 ng for sorted CD137+CD4+ samples versus 900 to 1,500 ng for pre-culture CD4+ samples. Study-level results and caveats: Clones undetected before culture had an average cumulative frequency of around 35% against one allele and under 60% against the other. Sorted CD137+ cells showed similar clonality against both alloantigens (approximately 0.4), much higher than the clonality of pre-culture samples (around 0.038). Limitations included only a few donors, a non-physiological HeLa antigen-presenting system, and the use of total CD4+ responder cells. Separate analysis of naive and memory CD4+ repertoires was not performed.

Magnetic bead negative selection was used to isolate untouched CD4+ T cells from Ficoll-separated PBMC, with purity averaging about 98%. Using magnetic beads, untouched CD4+ T cells were isolated from Ficoll-separated PBMC at approximately 98% purity, with only negligible CD8+ contamination. Peripheral blood mononuclear cells were supplied by the buffy coats of a few healthy blood donors, who served as the study donors. All three donors were CMV seronegative. Genomic DNA was extracted with the DNeasy Blood & Tissue Kit. TCRB sequencing was performed on genomic DNA from sorted CD137+CD4+ cells and pre-culture CD4+ baseline samples from each subject.

This clonotype was obtained from a middle-aged man in good health and CMV-seronegative. The chain employs TRBV7-9 and TRBJ2-1; TRBD2 aligns with 14 central bases. Material: CD4+ T cells from PBMCs. The CDR3 protein: CASSQSTGTSGSNEQFF. The DNA sequence is TGTGCCAGCAGCCAATCCACCGGGACTAGCGGGAGCAATGAGCAGTTCTTC.